One and the same sample provided the 2 T cell receptor beta chains below, sequenced in a study of cytomegalovirus exposure and HLA in healthy donors. PCR amplification relied on 60 Vbeta primers (plus 13 Jbeta primers). The method was immunoSEQ multiplex PCR; TCRdb's version includes in-frame clones alone and lacks a portion of them. The repertoire has approximately 72,000 clones, around 64% of them found once; the top ten carry 20% to 25%. The material sequenced was PBMCs. The receptors derive from a man aged 35 to 55 in good health and CMV-seropositive.

The rearrangement links TRBV10-3 to TRBJ2-5; D may be TRBD2 (5 bases). Trimming pared 4 bases from V and 5 bases from J, leaving 17 bases between. Germline V CDR1 and CDR2: ENHRY, SYGVKD. The CDR3 loop spans 15 amino acids. DNA for the CDR3: TGTGCCATCAGTGGAGGGCAGGTCGCCGGGGAGACCCAGTACTTC. Translation: CAISGGQVAGETQYF.

The chain couples TRBV4-1 to TRBJ2-7; 8 bases agree with TRBD2. The CDR3 has 15 residues. The V gene's germline CDR1 is MGHRA and CDR2 YSYEKL. Losses at the gene ends were 2 bases for V and 4 bases for J; bases not matched to a gene: 7. The chain's CDR3 is CASSQRMGTSYEQYF. The CDR3 coding sequence is TGCGCCAGCAGCCAACGGATGGGGACTAGTTACGAGCAGTACTTC.